This TCR beta chain was identified in a study of blood T cell repertoires in COVID-19. Study information: Italy, Spain and the United States were the sources of the convalescent and acute COVID-19 samples. T cells, B-cell-depleted T cells, or PBMCs supplied cDNA or gDNA.

This clone has only one observation. The CDR3 extends over 13 amino acids. Germline CDR1 is MNHEY and CDR2 is SVGAGI. J gave up 2 bases and V 7 bases, and 2 bases lay outside the gene matches. Source study methods: Reference gene primer amplification yielded estimated nucleated cell counts. Profiling relied on immunoSEQ multiplex PCR, and the TCRdb table lists in-frame clones only, not all of them. Clone size and the V and J calls come from that table; the DNA yielded D and trimming. This repertoire shows around 160,000 clones, around 82% found once; its top ten account for over 10%. The rearrangement uses TRBV6-5 and TRBJ1-5; TRBD1 aligns across 7 bases. Sequencing was carried out using peripheral blood. This clonotype was sampled from a man aged 60-69 years with active or convalescent COVID-19. CDR3 region: CASTTGGNQPQHF. The CDR3 DNA reads as TGTGCCAGCACCACAGGGGGCAATCAGCCCCAGCATTTT.